Given below is one T cell receptor (beta chain) in context. It has no known antigen specificity. Base qualities are not provided; no much larger clone lies one nucleotide away. This record belongs to a study of blood T cell repertoires in COVID-19 (TCRdb year 2020). Context from the whole study: Samples covering the acute and convalescent phases of COVID-19 were provided by collaborators in the United States, Italy and Spain. The prospective study material was composed of cDNA or gDNA derived from T cells, B-cell-depleted T cells, or PBMCs. Subjects who had been exposed to COVID-19, were actively infected with it, or had recovered from it provided the deeply sampled blood TCRbeta repertoires that made up the dataset. The repertoires were released in a freely available public database intended as a resource for research on the immune response to SARS-CoV-2. The samples were drawn from two sources: the first 160 participants of the ongoing ImmuneRACE study, and 1,000 to 1,500 subjects contributed by 6 global collaborators. Sample metadata almost always included a de-identified subject ID, COVID-19 status, age in years and sex. HLA class I and class II types, where available, came from metadata supplied by the sample provider rather than from assay-based typing.

The paper's findings and limits, for the study overall: The quantity of clinical and demographic metadata differed by source and by participant and was supplied without curation.

Another Seattle source contributed samples from volunteer blood donors who had recovered from COVID-19. Each collaborating institution followed its own protocols to collect whole blood in K2EDTA tubes. For TCRbeta analysis, collaborators shipped samples in one of three forms: frozen whole blood, isolated PBMCs, or DNA extracted from either of those sample types. Based on the germline V gene, the CDR1 and CDR2 sequences are LGHNA and YNFKEQ. V lost 1 base and J lost 5 bases, and the count of bases not matched to a germline gene is 6. There are 15 amino acids in the CDR3, from cysteine to phenylalanine inclusive. Only the CDR3 DNA stays, 45 bases, in frame from base 1. TCRbeta CDR3 regions were amplified from genomic DNA using the immunoSEQ Assay, a bias-controlled multiplex PCR. Per the original workflow: Nucleated cell counts per sample were estimated from amplification of reference gene primers within the assay. Sequence reads were collapsed and filtered to measure the absolute abundance of every unique TCRbeta CDR3 rearrangement. For each sample, productive Simpson clonality was calculated as the square root of Simpson's diversity index across productive rearrangements. Drawn from immuneACCESS, this table holds only the in-frame rearrangements with V and J called that TCRdb kept. Clones are partly lost; checked studies trace under half to an unresolved V gene and leave the rest unexplained. The V and J calls and clone size are taken from that table; D and trimming were inferred from the DNA. The table for this sample lists 250,000 to 300,000 clones; more than 75% of them were counted only once. Together, the top ten hold around 0.98% of the sample.

Sequenced: peripheral blood. The sequence joins TRBV4-2 to TRBJ2-5, and TRBD2 aligns with 8 junction nucleotides. This receptor was identified in a woman between 40 and 55 years old who had recovered from COVID-19. CDR3 region: CASSQVAGPIETQYF. The DNA sequence is as follows: TGTGCCAGCAGCCAAGTAGCGGGGCCGATCGAGACCCAGTACTTC.